This T cell receptor (beta chain) was retrieved from a study of T-cell reconstitution after alpha-beta-depleted transplantation in children. Study outcomes and limitations: One year post-transplant, T-cell counts and diversity were largely derived from T cells produced anew. Several hundred graft clones that had expanded were reportedly the source of alpha-beta T cells about two months after transplant. Diversity of TCRbeta at day 60 was high in some patients, arising from surviving recipient T cells and thymic progenitors.

About this clonotype itself: Its antigen is as yet unknown.

Construction of the TCRbeta library involved unique molecular identifiers. In TCRdb, the PCR reads were re-called with MiXCR into one record per CDR3 protein. The table lists hundreds of thousands of distinct CDR3 sequences, roughly 13% of them singletons. J lost 5 bases, V lost 3 bases, and 28 bases had no gene match. The CDR3 length is 22 residues. CDR1 and CDR2 from the germline V gene are SQVTM and ANQGSEA. Specimen: PBMCs, collected before TCRalphabeta/CD19-depleted stem cell transplant. The rearrangement uses TRBV29-1 and TRBJ2-7; 13 positions agree with TRBD2. This sequence was found in a girl between 2 and 10 years old with congenital amegakaryocytic thrombocytopenia, due to receive a stem cell transplant. The CDR3 sequence: CSVEVLRQRPYKLAGGPNEQYF. The CDR3 coding sequence is TGCAGCGTTGAGGTTCTGAGACAGCGGCCGTATAAACTAGCGGGAGGGCCGAACGAGCAGTACTTC.